The 21 T cell receptor beta chains below all came from one sample that was sequenced in a study of human T cells and chemical hapten exposure. TCRdb reprocessed the RACE reads via MiXCR and lists one record per CDR3 protein. Here the sample spans some 150,000 distinct CDR3 sequences, 10% to 15% being singletons. Time point meaning: patch test 2, 6 weeks after DPC sensitization. As to treatment: therapeutic diphenylcyclopropenone sensitization with weekly scalp DPC. The source material was whole blood, sampled in connection with sensitization to the hapten diphenylcyclopropenone (DPC). These receptors were obtained from a woman aged 50 to 65 with alopecia areata. Some clones in this sample may be carry-over from other donors' samples.

This chain links TRBV10-3 with TRBJ2-3; 13 bases are shared with TRBD2. Germline V lookup: CDR1 ENHRY, CDR2 SYGVKD. This CDR3 is 18 amino acids long. After removal of 0 bases from V and 3 bases from J, the junction contained 6 bases not matched to a gene. CDR3 nucleotide sequence: TGTGCCATCAGTGAGTCAAGGACTAGCGGGAGCTGGACAGATACGCAGTATTTT. The encoded protein is CAISESRTSGSWTDTQYF.

There are many counts of this clonotype. The gene calls are TRBV10-3 and TRBJ1-6; 9 positions agree with TRBD1. Germline CDR1 is ENHRY and CDR2 is SYGVKD. J lost 7 bases, V lost 4 bases, and 8 bases had no gene match. The CDR3 has 16 residues. The CDR3 is CAISGGTGTKNSPLHF. DNA of the CDR3: TGTGCCATCAGTGGGGGGACAGGGACGAAGAATTCACCCCTCCACTTT.

This clonotype was picked up many times. The chain employs TRBV28 and TRBJ2-4; tentatively, D is TRBD2 (6 bases). Germline V gene data show CDR1 as MDHEN and CDR2 as SYDVKM. Trimming removed 5 bases at V and 8 bases at J, with 13 bases between. The CDR3 has 13 amino acids. In nucleotides, the CDR3 is TGTGCCAGCAGTCTCTGGGGGGAGGACATTCAGTACTTC. It encodes CASSLWGEDIQYF. The whole variable domain, remainder taken from reference TRBV28 and TRBJ2-4, is DVKVTQSSRYLVKRTGEKVFLECVQDMDHENMFWYRQDPGLGLRLIYFSYDVKMKEKGDIPEGYSVSREKKERFSLILESASTNQTSMYLCASSLWGEDIQYFGAGTRLSVL.

This clonotype was counted a few times. V and J are TRBV7-9 and TRBJ1-6, with D possibly TRBD1 on 5 matching bases. The CDR3 sequence is 14 residues long. V was cut by 1 base and J by 6 bases, with 7 bases left in between. Germline V gene sequence: CDR1 SEHNR, CDR2 FQNEAQ (reference sequence). In DNA, the CDR3 is TGTGCCAGCAGCTTAGGGGGGACTAATTCACCCCTCCACTTT. This codes for CASSLGGTNSPLHF.

This clonotype was seen a few times. The chain's CDR3 is CATSDSGTEAFF. As DNA, the CDR3 is TGTGCCACCAGTGATTCCGGGACTGAAGCTTTCTTT. The genes are TRBV24-1 and TRBJ1-1; D is unresolved. The CDR3 loop spans 12 amino acids. Germline V gene lookup returns CDR1 KGHDR and CDR2 SFDVKD. Trimming pared 2 bases from V and 5 bases from J, leaving 5 bases between.

This chain joins TRBV10-3 and TRBJ2-1, with a weak D call TRBD1 (6 bases). The V and J ends lost 5 bases and 5 bases respectively, with 13 bases between them. CDR3 length: 14 residues. Germline CDR1 and CDR2: ENHRY and SYGVKD. The chain's CDR3 is CAISSVAGDNEQFF. Written as DNA, the CDR3 is TGTGCCATCAGTTCGGTTGCAGGGGACAATGAGCAGTTCTTC.

This clonotype has just a few counts. The chain carries TRBV7-2 and TRBJ2-3; D is uncertain. Trimming stripped 1 base from V and 2 bases from J, with 10 bases between. The CDR3 is 15 amino acids. Germline V gene lookup returns CDR1 SGHTA and CDR2 FQGNSA. The CDR3 sequence: CASSLGSHYTDTQYF. CDR3 nucleotide sequence: TGTGCCAGCAGCTTAGGGTCACACTACACAGATACGCAGTATTTT.

There are many counts of this clonotype. This CDR3 is CASSLPTANTGELFF. The CDR3 bases are TGTGCCAGCAGCCTCCCCACAGCGAACACCGGGGAGCTGTTTTTT. This chain uses TRBV5-4 with TRBJ2-2; D unclear. The CDR3 runs 15 residues. Germline-derived CDR1 and CDR2 are SGHNT and YYREEE (reference sequence). V dropped 4 bases and J dropped 0 bases, with 10 bases sitting between them. The variable domain in full, completed from reference TRBV5-4 and TRBJ2-2, reads ETGVTQSPTHLIKTRGQQVTLRCSSQSGHNTVSWYQQALGQGPQFIFQYYREEENGRGNFPPRFSGLQFPNYSSELNVNALELDDSALYLCASSLPTANTGELFFGEGSRLTVL.

This chain connects TRBV20-1 to TRBJ2-7, with 14 bases identical to TRBD2. Germline values: CDR1 DFQATT, CDR2 SNEGSKA (reference sequence). Germline trimming cut 1 base from V and 3 bases from J; bases unmatched to any gene: 8. This CDR3 has 17 residues. CDR3 region: CSARGGTSGSGGYEQYF. The CDR3 nucleotides are TGCAGTGCTAGAGGCGGGACTAGCGGGAGTGGAGGCTACGAGCAGTACTTC.

This clonotype was picked up many times. The rearrangement joins TRBV10-3 to TRBJ2-7; no reliable D call. Germline CDR1 and CDR2: ENHRY and SYGVKD. The CDR3 covers 12 residues. The V end was cut by 4 bases, the J end by 3 bases, with 7 bases between. The CDR3 bases are TGTGCCATCAGTGGCACAAGCTACGAGCAGTACTTC. This translates into CAISGTSYEQYF.

J is TRBJ2-5 and V is TRBV20-1; D perhaps matches TRBD2 (5 bases). V was shortened by 7 bases and J by 4 bases, with 16 bases between the two germline ends. Germline V gene lookup returns CDR1 DFQATT and CDR2 SNEGSKA (reference sequence). The CDR3 runs to 13 residues. DNA of the CDR3: TGCAGTGTCTTATCGGAGGTGGGAGAGACCCAGTACTTC. Its translation: CSVLSEVGETQYF.

The chain carries TRBV6-5 and TRBJ2-1; 11 bases map to TRBD2. This CDR3 is 15 amino acids long. CDR1 is MNHEY and CDR2 is SVGAGI in the germline V gene. Germline trimming cut 5 bases from V and 9 bases from J; bases unmatched to any gene: 9. CDR3 nucleotide sequence: TGTGCCAGCAGTCTTACTAGCGGGAGAGTAGGTGAGCAGTTCTTC. Amino acids: CASSLTSGRVGEQFF.

This clonotype occurred a few times. The chain links TRBV7-6 to TRBJ2-1, with unresolved D. Germline V CDR1 and CDR2: SGHVS, FNYEAQ. The V gene lost 5 bases and the J gene lost 7 bases, with 9 bases spanning the gap. The CDR3 length is 12 residues. As DNA, the CDR3 is TGTGCCAGCAGCAACACCCCAAATGAGCAGTTCTTC. It encodes CASSNTPNEQFF.

V is TRBV7-3 and J is TRBJ2-2; D perhaps matches TRBD1 (6 bases). Per the germline V gene, CDR1 is SGHTA and CDR2 is FQGTGA. With 6 bases removed from V and 7 bases from J, the gap between germline ends came to 9 bases. The CDR3 extends over 12 amino acids. The CDR3 DNA reads TGTGCCAGCAGAAAAGGGGGCGGGGAGCTGTTTTTT. Translation: CASRKGGGELFF.

The gene calls are TRBV7-2 and TRBJ2-3, with a weak D call TRBD1 (5 bases). Per the germline V gene, CDR1 is SGHTA and CDR2 is FQGNSA. This CDR3 spans 15 amino acids. V shed 5 bases and J shed 0 bases, with 12 bases lying between them. The CDR3 bases are TGTGCCAGCAGCCCCAGGGTTATTAGCACAGATACGCAGTATTTT. Its protein product is CASSPRVISTDTQYF.

The V call is TRBV7-2, the J call TRBJ1-5; possible D gene TRBD1, 5 bases. The CDR3 contains 15 residues. V gave up 3 bases and J gave up 2 bases, with 11 bases separating them. Germline V gene sequence: CDR1 SGHTA, CDR2 FQGNSA. The CDR3 DNA is TGTGCCAGCAGCTTTATGACGGGGGGCAATCAGCCCCAGCATTTT. Its translation is CASSFMTGGNQPQHF.

This clonotype was seen repeatedly, ten times or more. This rearrangement joins TRBV7-8 to TRBJ2-2; 11 nucleotides match TRBD2. V dropped 5 bases and J dropped 7; count of bases not matched to a gene: 9. This CDR3 is built from 16 residues. The V gene's germline CDR1 is SGHVS and CDR2 FQNEAQ. The CDR3 nucleotides read TGTGCCAGCAGCGCCCTAGCGGGAGGCCTGGGCGGGGAGCTGTTTTTT. It encodes CASSALAGGLGGELFF.

This clonotype was seen many times. This chain uses TRBV7-9 with TRBJ2-3; 8 nucleotides align to TRBD2. CDR3 length: 16 residues. Germline assignment: CDR1 SEHNR and CDR2 FQNEAQ (reference sequence). V gave up 4 bases and J gave up 1 base; unmatched junction bases: 7. The CDR3 region has the DNA TGTGCCAGCAGCTCACTAGCGGAGCATCGCACAGATACGCAGTATTTT. It translates to CASSSLAEHRTDTQYF. Combining the CDR3 with reference TRBV7-9 and TRBJ2-3 gives the whole variable domain DTGVSQNPRHKITKRGQNVTFRCDPISEHNRLYWYRQTLGQGPEFLTYFQNEAQLEKSRLLSDRFSAERPKGSFSTLEIQRTEQGDSAMYLCASSSLAEHRTDTQYFGPGTRLTVL.

In this sample, this clonotype turned up many times. The genes are TRBV12-3 or TRBV12-4 and TRBJ2-1, with D perhaps matching TRBD1 (6 bases). The CDR3 is 13 amino acids. V lost 5 bases and J 4 bases, leaving 9 bases between the germline ends. As DNA, the CDR3 is TGTGCCAGCAGTCCTACAGGGTACAATGAGCAGTTCTTC. This translates into CASSPTGYNEQFF.

This clonotype has more than one count but fewer than ten. The J gene is TRBJ2-7, the V gene TRBV12-3 or TRBV12-4; TRBD2 might be the D (6 bases). The ends were cut back, 7 bases at V and 4 bases at J, with 17 bases in the middle. The CDR3 runs to 14 residues. CDR3 sequence reads: CASTRERRGYEQYF. As DNA, the CDR3 is TGTGCCAGCACCCGGGAGCGCCGGGGGTACGAGCAGTACTTC.

Only a few counts were recorded for this clonotype. The genes are TRBV2 and TRBJ2-7; 14 bases line up with TRBD2. Germline V gene data show CDR1 as SNHLY and CDR2 as FYNNEI. The CDR3 is made up of 14 amino acids. J was trimmed by 6 bases and V by 6 bases; bases with no gene match: 4. CDR3 sequence (DNA): TGTGCCAGCAGCGGAGGGACTAGCGGGAGCGAGCAGTACTTC. Protein: CASSGGTSGSEQYF.